The 25 T cell receptor beta chains reported below all come from one sample, sequenced in a study of T cell responses to AZD1222 COVID-19 vaccine. The assay was immunoSEQ multiplex PCR, and TCRdb's table has in-frame clones only and misses some. The sample has approximately 140,000 clones, about 90% seen once. The sample consisted of peripheral blood, taken 28 days after the second dose of the MenACWY control vaccine. Source of these receptors: an adult who received the MenACWY meningococcal vaccine as a control.

The DNA of the CDR3 is TGTGCCAGCAGCAAATCGGGCACCGGGGAGCTGTTTTTT. Translation: CASSKSGTGELFF. The chain carries TRBV11-2 and TRBJ2-2, with D unresolved. V gave up 5 bases and J gave up 4 bases, with 8 bases separating them. This CDR3 comprises 13 residues. Per the germline V gene, CDR1 is SGHAT and CDR2 is FQNNGV.

CDR3 in DNA: TGTGCCAGCAGCGGGACAGGGTTGGAGACCCAGTACTTC. Amino acid sequence: CASSGTGLETQYF. This rearrangement joins TRBV5-6 to TRBJ2-5; 9 nucleotides align to TRBD1. CDR1 is SGHDT, CDR2 YYEEEE, per germline. The J segment lost 5 bases and the V segment lost 4 bases, leaving 3 bases of the junction unmatched. The CDR3 totals 13 residues.

This chain joins TRBV19 and TRBJ2-5, with TRBD2 identical over 7 bases. Per germline, CDR1 LNHDA and CDR2 SQIVND (reference sequence). V was clipped by 4 bases and J by 5 bases; unmatched bases: 4. The CDR3 has 13 amino acids. The CDR3: CASSSGSLETQYF. The CDR3 bases are TGTGCCAGTAGTAGCGGGAGTTTGGAGACCCAGTACTTC.

J is TRBJ2-1 and V is TRBV27; no clear D. The germline gives CDR1 MNHEY, CDR2 SMNVEV (reference sequence). V lost 3 bases and J lost 6, with 3 bases in between. This CDR3 is 11 amino acids long. The CDR3 DNA reads TGTGCCAGCAGTTTGTTCAATGAGCAGTTCTTC. Its translation: CASSLFNEQFF.

The chain combines TRBV3-1 (or the pseudogene TRBV3-2) with TRBJ2-1; no definite D call. The V end lost 2 bases, the J end lost 15 bases, and 20 bases lay between the germline ends. The CDR3 covers 14 residues. Per germline, CDR1 LGHDT and CDR2 YNNKEL (reference sequence). The CDR3 nucleotides read TGTGCCAGCAGCCAAACCCCGGGCCCTACTGGCCCGTTCTTC. Translated: CASSQTPGPTGPFF.

The rearrangement joins TRBV15 to TRBJ2-5; no firm D call. The V gene lost 0 bases and the J gene lost 5 bases, with 10 bases spanning the gap. The germline V gene has CDR1 LNHNV and CDR2 YYDKDF (reference sequence). The CDR3 runs 14 residues. CDR3 DNA sequence: TGTGCCACCAGCAGAGATCCCCTGCGGGAGACCCAGTACTTC. Its protein is CATSRDPLRETQYF.

The chain combines TRBV7-9 with TRBJ1-1, with D hard to call. Germline values: CDR1 SEHNR, CDR2 FQNEAQ (reference sequence). Deletions cut 4 bases from V and 1 base from J, with 13 bases between. The CDR3 has 15 residues. The CDR3 DNA sequence: TGTGCCAGCAGCTCCCCTAGGCGGCCGAACACTGAAGCTTTCTTT. This sequence encodes CASSSPRRPNTEAFF.

On this clone itself: This same CDR3 is encoded by further DNA sequences in the sample. The chain links TRBV19 to TRBJ2-5, with D possibly TRBD2 on 5 matching bases. V dropped 4 bases and J dropped 2 bases, with 8 bases sitting between them. The germline gives CDR1 LNHDA, CDR2 SQIVND (reference sequence). This CDR3 contains 13 residues. The CDR3 here is CASSTGSQETQYF. CDR3 in DNA: TGTGCCAGTAGTACGGGAAGTCAAGAGACCCAGTACTTC.

This clone was seen once. The CDR3 DNA sequence: TGTGCCAGCAGTCACCGGGGTGAGGACTACGAGCAGTACTTC. Translating gives CASSHRGEDYEQYF. The chain uses TRBV6-5 and TRBJ2-7, with D tentatively TRBD2 (5 bases). The ends were cut back, 5 bases at V and 3 bases at J, with 14 bases in the middle. Germline-derived CDR1 and CDR2 are MNHEY and SVGAGI. The CDR3 totals 14 residues.

The chain joins TRBV30 to TRBJ2-3; no definite D call. The germline V gene encodes CDR1 GTSNPN and CDR2 SVGIG (reference sequence). The CDR3 consists of 11 residues. V gave up 5 bases and J gave up 6 bases, with 9 bases separating them. The CDR3 reads CAWGARDTQYF. The DNA for the CDR3 is TGTGCCTGGGGAGCCCGGGATACGCAGTATTTT.

This sequence joins TRBV9 and TRBJ2-3, with D perhaps TRBD1 or TRBD2 (6 bases each). The germline V and J ends were trimmed by 1 base and 4 bases, with 16 bases remaining between them. Germline V CDR1 and CDR2: SGDLS, YYNGEE. This CDR3 has 16 residues. In nucleotides, the CDR3 is TGTGCCAGCAGCGTACGCGGGGACACCGCGCCAGATACGCAGTATTTT. This encodes CASSVRGDTAPDTQYF.

Here the CDR3 reads CASSLSVGGWGTEAFF. The CDR3 DNA reads TGTGCCAGCAGTTTATCGGTGGGGGGCTGGGGTACTGAAGCTTTCTTT. The chain joins TRBV27 to TRBJ1-1; TRBD1 might be the D (6 bases). Trimming pared 0 bases from V and 5 bases from J, leaving 16 bases between. Germline CDR1 and CDR2: MNHEY and SMNVEV (reference sequence). This CDR3 comprises 16 residues.

CDR3 sequence (DNA): TGTGCCAGCAGCCGGACGGGGACCCAAGAGACCCAGTACTTC. Amino acids: CASSRTGTQETQYF. The chain links TRBV6-5 to TRBJ2-5, with D possibly called TRBD1 or TRBD2 (5 bases each). Trimming pared 6 bases from V and 1 base from J, leaving 12 bases between. This CDR3 is 14 amino acids long. Germline assignment: CDR1 MNHEY and CDR2 SVGAGI.

This clone appeared once. This chain links TRBV11-2 with TRBJ2-3; TRBD2 matches 11 bases. Germline V gives CDR1 SGHAT, CDR2 FQNNGV. This CDR3 is built from 17 residues. V was pared by 5 bases and J by 1 base, with 8 bases of the junction left unmatched. In nucleotides, the CDR3 is TGTGCCAGCAGCCAGGGCTTGGGACTAGCGGGCACAGATACGCAGTATTTT. Its translation is CASSQGLGLAGTDTQYF.

The CDR3 DNA reads as TGTGCCAGCAGTTACCGGGACAGGGGGTATAATTCACCCCTCCACTTT. Translated, it gives CASSYRDRGYNSPLHF. The rearrangement uses TRBV6-2 or TRBV6-3 and TRBJ1-6, with 11 nucleotides matching TRBD1. The CDR3 is made up of 16 amino acids. The germline V gene encodes CDR1 MNHEY and CDR2 SVGEGT. The V segment lost 2 bases and the J segment 4 bases; nucleotides outside the gene matches: 1.

The gene calls are TRBV18 and TRBJ2-3; 13 bases fit TRBD2. The germline CDR1 and CDR2 sequences are KGHSH and LQKENI. The CDR3 is 15 residues long. Unmatched junction bases numbered 4, after V lost 4 bases and J lost 6 bases. CDR3 DNA sequence: TGTGCCAGCTCACAGGGACTAGCGGGATGGGATACGCAGTATTTT. Amino acids: CASSQGLAGWDTQYF.

The chain is built from TRBV15 and TRBJ1-2; a weak D match, TRBD1 (6 bases). V shed 3 bases and J shed 8 bases, with 19 bases lying between them. There are 15 residues in the CDR3. CDR1 and CDR2 (germline): LNHNV, YYDKDF (reference sequence). CDR3 amino acids: CATSRDRGTGIGYTF. The CDR3 region has the DNA TGTGCCACCAGCAGGGATAGGGGTACAGGGATCGGCTACACCTTC. The whole variable domain, remainder taken from reference TRBV15 and TRBJ1-2, is DAMVIQNPRYQVTQFGKPVTLSCSQTLNHNVMYWYQQKSSQAPKLLFHYYDKDFNNEADTPDNFQSRRPNTSFCFLDIRSPGLGDTAMYLCATSRDRGTGIGYTFGSGTRLTVV.

The chain couples TRBV18 to TRBJ1-5, with D possibly being TRBD1 (5 bases). Germline loops: CDR1 KGHSH, CDR2 LQKENI. Deletions cut 4 bases from V and 4 bases from J, with 11 bases between. CDR3 length: 14 residues. Written as DNA, the CDR3 is TGTGCCAGCTCACAACAGGAAAAAAATCAGCCCCAGCATTTT. Its translation is CASSQQEKNQPQHF.

The chain combines TRBV28 with TRBJ1-6; D is possibly TRBD1 (5 bases). The CDR3 spans 11 residues. The ends were cut back, 2 bases at V and 14 bases at J, with 7 bases in the middle. The germline V gene has CDR1 MDHEN and CDR2 SYDVKM. The CDR3 DNA reads as TGTGCCAGCAGTTTACGGGGGTCCCTCCACTTT. Amino acid sequence: CASSLRGSLHF.

The rearrangement links TRBV6-4 to TRBJ1-6; D ambiguous. V was shortened by 6 bases and J by 9 bases, with 12 bases between the two germline ends. CDR1 and CDR2 (germline): MRHNA, SNTAGT. The CDR3 spans 13 residues. CDR3 nucleotide sequence: TGTGCCAGCAGCCCAAAAAAGGGTTCACCCCTCCACTTT. Its translation: CASSPKKGSPLHF.

The CDR3, as DNA: TGCAGCGTTGAGGCCAGGGGTGCCCTAGGTAGCACCGGGGAGCTGTTTTTT. This gives the protein CSVEARGALGSTGELFF. This chain connects TRBV29-1 to TRBJ2-2; possible D gene TRBD1, 6 bases. V was pared by 3 bases and J by 4 bases, with 21 bases between. Germline V gene lookup returns CDR1 SQVTM and CDR2 ANQGSEA. This CDR3 has 17 residues.

The rearrangement uses TRBV19 and TRBJ2-7, with a tentative D call TRBD2 (6 bases). V lost 7 bases, J lost 5 bases, and 15 bases lay in between. Germline lookup yields CDR1 LNHDA and CDR2 SQIVND (reference sequence). This CDR3 contains 13 residues. In DNA form, the CDR3 reads TGTGCCAGTAAACCCAGGGAGGACAACGAGCAGTACTTC. Translation gives CASKPREDNEQYF. Full variable domain (remainder filled in from reference TRBV19 and TRBJ2-7): DGGITQSPKYLFRKEGQNVTLSCEQNLNHDAMYWYRQDPGQGLRLIYYSQIVNDFQKGDIAEGYSVSREKKESFPLTVTSAQKNPTAFYLCASKPREDNEQYFGPGTRLTVT.

This rearrangement joins TRBV19 to TRBJ2-7; 9 bases agree with TRBD2. The V segment lost 1 base and the J segment 4 bases; nucleotides outside the gene matches: 8. There are 16 residues in the CDR3. Germline assignment: CDR1 LNHDA and CDR2 SQIVND (reference sequence). The CDR3 here is CASSIVISGSGYEQYF. Here the CDR3 DNA reads TGTGCCAGTAGTATAGTCATTAGCGGGAGTGGTTACGAGCAGTACTTC.

The genes are TRBV5-6 and TRBJ1-4, with a tentative D call TRBD1 (5 bases). In germline, CDR1 is SGHDT, CDR2 YYEEEE. The germline V and J ends were trimmed by 5 bases and 11 bases, with 22 bases remaining between them. The CDR3 has 15 amino acids. DNA for the CDR3: TGTGCCAGCAGTCCGACGGGGGAAGTCGGACGGAAACTGTTTTTT. Translating gives CASSPTGEVGRKLFF.

The V and J genes are TRBV2 and TRBJ1-2; maybe TRBD1 (6 bases). This CDR3 is built from 13 residues. Deletions cut 4 bases from V and 4 bases from J, with 10 bases between. Germline V gene lookup returns CDR1 SNHLY and CDR2 FYNNEI. The CDR3 is CASSVGGGYGYTF. Here the CDR3 DNA reads TGTGCCAGCAGTGTTGGAGGGGGCTATGGCTACACCTTC.